The present entry profiles one TCR beta chain with its context. Single viable CD3+CD4+CD8-CD45RO+ cells were sorted as the memory CD4+ T cells. This sample was included in a study of memory CD4+ T cells and cytomegalovirus serostatus. Study-level background: Donors were healthy Belgian adults, some 10 CMV seropositive and some 24 seronegative.

Authors' analysis steps: After removing out-of-frame reads, over 2 million distinct TCRbeta sequences remained. Generated by immunoSEQ multiplex PCR, the TCRdb table keeps only in-frame clones and is missing some. V and J calls and clone size are given by that table; D and trimming were obtained from the DNA. The sample contains about 59,000 clones, about 81% of which appear only once. The CDR3 extends over 14 amino acids. Deletions cut 5 bases from V and 1 base from J, with 11 bases between. Germline V gene sequence: CDR1 MDHEN, CDR2 SYDVKM. The sequencing input was memory CD4+ T cells from blood. The origin of this receptor is an adult in good health and CMV-seronegative. The chain uses TRBV28 and TRBJ1-2, with no clear D. The CDR3 DNA is TGTGCCAGCAGTAGGAGTGGCTATAACTATGGCTACACCTTC. It is translated as CASSRSGYNYGYTF.